The 4 T cell receptor beta chains below come from one sample, sequenced in a study of CD8 T cells in ankylosing spondylitis. TCRdb reprocessed the 5' RACE reads via MiXCR and lists one record per CDR3 protein. The profile shows roughly 100,000 distinct CDR3 sequences, roughly 8.3% of them singletons. Material for sequencing was blood, either unsorted or a sorted T cell fraction (not recorded which). These receptors all come from a male donor with ankylosing spondylitis or in good health (not recorded which).

This clonotype was observed at least ten times. The chain recombines TRBV11-2 with TRBJ2-7, with 11 bases fitting TRBD2. Germline loops: CDR1 SGHAT, CDR2 FQNNGV. The CDR3 covers 19 residues. J lost 4 bases, V lost 3 bases, and 17 bases had no gene match. Here the CDR3 DNA reads TGTGCCAGCAGCTTCAGACCTACTAGCGGGAGTTATGTTCCTTACGAGCAGTACTTC. This codes for CASSFRPTSGSYVPYEQYF.

This clonotype occurred many times. The chain links TRBV5-1 to TRBJ2-7; D remains ambiguous. Trimming pared 4 bases from V and 4 bases from J, leaving 9 bases between. From germline, CDR1 is SGHRS and CDR2 YFSETQ. The CDR3 loop spans 12 amino acids. CDR3 protein: CASSHRPYEQYF. CDR3 coding DNA: TGCGCCAGCAGCCACAGACCGTACGAGCAGTACTTC. Full variable domain (missing parts from reference TRBV5-1 and TRBJ2-7): KAGVTQTPRYLIKTRGQQVTLSCSPISGHRSVSWYQQTPGQGLQFLFEYFSETQRNKGNFPGRFSGRQFSNSRSEMNVSTLELGDSALYLCASSHRPYEQYFGPGTRLTVT.

This clonotype has ten or more counts. The J gene is TRBJ2-7, the V gene TRBV7-6; perhaps TRBD2 as D (5 bases). Germline CDR1 SGHVS, CDR2 FNYEAQ. V gave up 6 bases and J gave up 3 bases, with 15 bases separating them. The CDR3 contains 14 residues. The CDR3 loop reads CASSPAGLGYEQYF. DNA for the CDR3: TGTGCCAGCAGTCCTGCGGGTCTAGGCTACGAGCAGTACTTC.

This clonotype was detected only a few times. The V and J genes are TRBV27 and TRBJ1-6, with D hard to call. Trimming took 8 bases from V and 10 from J, leaving 18 bases between them. Looked up from germline, CDR1 is MNHEY and CDR2 is SMNVEV (reference sequence). The CDR3 contains 14 residues. The chain's CDR3 is CASAPNGVTSPLHF. As DNA, the CDR3 is TGTGCCAGCGCCCCAAACGGGGTTACCTCACCCCTCCACTTT.